This T cell receptor beta chain stems from a study of T cells in Graves' hyperthyroidism and ophthalmopathy. The overall study: Peripheral blood was secured at the point of initial diagnosis, before any treatment.

The CDR3 regions of TCR beta were amplified from RNA transcripts. Carried out on the TCR CDR3, a first-round RT-PCR used the HTBI primer set. TCRdb re-called the multiplex PCR reads with MiXCR, one entry per CDR3 protein. The table lists about 530,000 distinct CDR3 sequences, about 15% of them singletons. Concerning this clonotype itself: The antigen remains unidentified.

General study points: The model identified upcoming ophthalmopathy a median 6.5 months ahead of onset.

Diagnoses used clinical symptoms, serum thyroxine and TRAb, thyroid ultrasound and orbital computed tomography. Germline loops: CDR1 SEHNR, CDR2 FQNEAQ (reference sequence). The trim removed 6 bases at V and 7 bases at J, leaving 13 bases unmatched. The CDR3 runs to 16 residues. The J gene is TRBJ2-1, the V gene TRBV7-9, with 9 nucleotides matching TRBD2. The sequenced sample was blood. The receptor comes from a woman under 30 with Graves' ophthalmopathy. The CDR3 sequence: CASRDQGLAGQNEQFF. Written as DNA, the CDR3 is TGTGCCAGCAGGGATCAGGGGCTAGCGGGGCAGAATGAGCAGTTCTTC. Using reference TRBV7-9 and TRBJ2-1 for the parts outside the CDR3, the full variable domain is DTGVSQNPRHKITKRGQNVTFRCDPISEHNRLYWYRQTLGQGPEFLTYFQNEAQLEKSRLLSDRFSAERPKGSFSTLEIQRTEQGDSAMYLCASRDQGLAGQNEQFFGPGTRLTVL.